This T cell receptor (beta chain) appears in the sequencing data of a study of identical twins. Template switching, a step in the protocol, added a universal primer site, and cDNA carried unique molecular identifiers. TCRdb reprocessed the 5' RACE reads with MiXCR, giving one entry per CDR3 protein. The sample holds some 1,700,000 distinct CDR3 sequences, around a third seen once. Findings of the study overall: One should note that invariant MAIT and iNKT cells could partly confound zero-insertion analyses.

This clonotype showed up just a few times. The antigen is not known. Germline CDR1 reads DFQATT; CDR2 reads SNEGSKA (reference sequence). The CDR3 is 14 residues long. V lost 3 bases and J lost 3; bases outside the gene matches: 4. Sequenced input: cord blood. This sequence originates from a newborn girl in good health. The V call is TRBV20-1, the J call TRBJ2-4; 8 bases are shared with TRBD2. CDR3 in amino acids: CSASGGADKNIQYF. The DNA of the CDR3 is TGCAGTGCTAGCGGGGGGGCGGACAAAAACATTCAGTACTTC.